This T cell receptor beta chain was sequenced for a study of blood T cell repertoires in COVID-19 (TCRdb year 2020). Background for the entire study: Samples from collaborators originated in the United States, Italy and Spain and spanned both the acute and convalescent phases of COVID-19. The material from the prospective study consisted of cDNA or gDNA derived from T cells, B-cell-depleted T cells, or PBMCs. Deeply sampled blood TCRbeta repertoires from subjects exposed to, actively infected with, or recovered from COVID-19 were included in the dataset. The repertoires were released in a freely available public database meant as a resource for research on the immune response to SARS-CoV-2. The samples were drawn from the first 160 participants of the ongoing ImmuneRACE study and from 1,254 subjects provided by 6 global collaborators. A de-identified subject ID, COVID-19 status, age in years and sex were almost always included in the sample metadata. Where available, HLA class I and class II types were taken from metadata supplied by the sample provider and were not determined by assay-based typing. What the study reported, not specific to this receptor: Clinical and demographic metadata were provided uncurated, with the amount varying by source and participant.

TCRbeta CDR3 regions were amplified from genomic DNA using the immunoSEQ Assay, a bias-controlled multiplex PCR. The published analysis was carried out like this. Nucleated cell counts per sample were estimated from amplification of reference gene primers within the assay. Sequence reads were collapsed and filtered to measure the absolute abundance of every unique TCRbeta CDR3 rearrangement. Productive Simpson clonality was computed per sample as the square root of Simpson's diversity index over productive rearrangements. TCRdb carries this immuneACCESS record with in-frame sequences only. Its versions omit some clonotypes, under half of them owing to an unresolved V gene in the studies checked, with the rest unexplained. D and trimming come from the DNA, and the V and J calls and clone size come from that table. The sample includes about 50,000 clones, with 70% to 90% observed a single time. 14% of the sample belongs to the ten largest clones.

Collaborating institutions collected whole blood in K2EDTA tubes following their own protocols. For TCRbeta analysis, collaborator samples were shipped as frozen whole blood, as isolated PBMCs, or as DNA extracted from either sample type. As to this clone: This clone's antigen is unknown. No base quality information exists; no much larger clone differs at one position.

The TCR was taken from a man in his 70s with acute or convalescent COVID-19. Input material: peripheral blood.

The nucleotide sequence is given as TGTGCCAGCAGCTCGGGACTAGTTAATGAGCAGTTCTTC. Protein translation: CASSSGLVNEQFF. The chain couples TRBV11-2 to TRBJ2-1, with TRBD2 matching 8 junction bases. The CDR1 and CDR2 encoded by the germline V gene are SGHAT and FQNNGV. The CDR3 runs 13 amino acids, cysteine and phenylalanine included. The sequence is cut down to CDR3 DNA, 39 bases in frame from base 1. Here V drops 4 bases and J drops 7 bases, and the junction holds 3 bases not matched to any gene.